Each of the 3 T cell receptor beta chains below was sequenced from the same sample in a study of OX40 agonist ivuxolimab in advanced cancers. The repertoire was sequenced with immunoSEQ multiplex PCR; TCRdb's copy has only in-frame clones and lacks some. In the table there are under 20,000 clones, approximately 90% of which are singletons. The material sequenced was CD4+ or CD8+ T cells sorted from blood, taken in a trial of the OX40 agonist ivuxolimab. These receptors were collected from an adult with an advanced solid tumor such as melanoma, head and neck, liver or kidney cancer.

This chain uses TRBV6-4 with TRBJ1-1; D is ambiguous. Germline CDR1 reads MRHNA; CDR2 reads SNTAGT. CDR3 length equals 13 residues. The germline V and J ends were trimmed by 5 bases and 6 bases, with 13 bases remaining between them. DNA of the CDR3: TGTGCCAGCAGTCCAACTAGCTATTCTGAAGCTTTCTTT. This gives the protein CASSPTSYSEAFF.

CDR3 region: CASSLSGGLMTEAFF. The CDR3 nucleotides are TGTGCCAGCAGCTTAAGCGGGGGGTTAATGACTGAAGCTTTCTTT. The rearrangement links TRBV11-2 to TRBJ1-1, with a tentative D call TRBD1 (5 bases). The CDR3 loop spans 15 amino acids. V was cut by 2 bases and J by 5 bases, with 15 bases left in between. Germline V gene lookup returns CDR1 SGHAT and CDR2 FQNNGV.

The chain uses TRBV6-1 and TRBJ2-7; 8 bases agree with TRBD2. Germline-derived CDR1 and CDR2 are MNHNS and SASEGT. The trim removed 4 bases at V and 3 bases at J, leaving 2 bases unmatched. This CDR3 region has 13 residues. This CDR3 reads CASSGTSGYEQYF. CDR3 bases: TGTGCCAGCAGTGGCACTAGCGGCTACGAGCAGTACTTC.